This passage covers 13 T cell receptor beta chains from one sample sequenced in a study of cytomegalovirus exposure and HLA in healthy donors. Researchers ran the PCR with 60 Vbeta and 13 Jbeta primers. Libraries were prepared by immunoSEQ multiplex PCR; TCRdb keeps only in-frame clonotypes and omits some of them. The data show some 110,000 clones, with roughly three fifths seen just once and less than 9% held by the top ten. The source material was PBMCs. The source of these receptors is a middle-aged woman in good health and CMV-seropositive.

This clone was recorded a few times. CDR3 in amino acids: CASSGNRGDSNQPQHF. DNA of the CDR3: TGTGCCAGTAGTGGAAACAGGGGCGATAGCAATCAGCCCCAGCATTTT. The chain joins TRBV19 to TRBJ1-5; 7 bases line up with TRBD1. Germline loops: CDR1 LNHDA, CDR2 SQIVND (reference sequence). The CDR3 loop spans 16 amino acids. V shed 5 bases, J shed 0 bases, and the junction held 7 bases outside the gene matches.

The chain recombines TRBV4-1 with TRBJ2-2; 9 bases map to TRBD1. V was pared by 0 bases and J by 4 bases, with 3 bases of the junction left unmatched. Per germline, CDR1 MGHRA and CDR2 YSYEKL. The length of the CDR3 is 16 residues. The CDR3 region is CASSQEGQGSTGELFF. DNA for the CDR3: TGCGCCAGCAGCCAAGAGGGACAGGGAAGCACCGGGGAGCTGTTTTTT.

This clone was picked up a small number of times. V gene TRBV5-6 combines with J gene TRBJ2-7, with 12 bases that match TRBD2. Germline CDR1 and CDR2: SGHDT and YYEEEE. The CDR3 is 15 residues long. V lost 4 bases to trimming and J lost 9 bases; unmatched junction nucleotides: 11. CDR3 loop: CASSTRLAGVYRQYF. The CDR3 DNA sequence: TGTGCCAGCAGCACAAGACTAGCGGGGGTTTATCGGCAGTACTTC.

In its sample, this clone was seen a few times. Different DNA sequences within this sample yield the same CDR3. This chain links TRBV20-1 with TRBJ2-7, with a possible D match to TRBD2 (6 bases). The CDR3 totals 11 residues. V lost 4 bases to trimming and J lost 5 bases, with 9 bases between them. Germline CDR1 is DFQATT and CDR2 is SNEGSKA (reference sequence). The CDR3 loop reads CSATPGDEQYF. CDR3 nucleotides: TGCAGTGCTACCCCGGGGGACGAGCAGTACTTC.

The J gene is TRBJ2-1, the V gene TRBV7-9; TRBD1 is a possible D gene (6 bases). CDR1 and CDR2 (germline): SEHNR, FQNEAQ (reference sequence). The CDR3 sequence is 14 residues long. V was cut by 7 bases and J by 7 bases, with 17 bases left in between. This CDR3 reads CASTTDPGENEQFF. The CDR3 DNA reads as TGTGCCAGCACCACAGATCCAGGGGAGAATGAGCAGTTCTTC. Full variable domain (rest looked up from reference TRBV7-9 and TRBJ2-1): DTGVSQNPRHKITKRGQNVTFRCDPISEHNRLYWYRQTLGQGPEFLTYFQNEAQLEKSRLLSDRFSAERPKGSFSTLEIQRTEQGDSAMYLCASTTDPGENEQFFGPGTRLTVL.

The rearrangement joins TRBV28 to TRBJ2-7; 9 bases are a match to TRBD1. V was pared by 6 bases and J by 3 bases, with 6 bases of the junction left unmatched. Germline V gene lookup returns CDR1 MDHEN and CDR2 SYDVKM. This CDR3 has 14 residues. The CDR3 sequence: CASRTGQGRYEQYF. The CDR3 nucleotides are TGTGCCAGCAGGACGGGACAGGGACGCTACGAGCAGTACTTC.

This chain uses TRBV9 with TRBJ1-6; 9 bases fit TRBD1. The germline V gene has CDR1 SGDLS and CDR2 YYNGEE. The CDR3 has 14 residues. Losses at the gene ends were 4 bases for V and 8 bases for J; bases not matched to a gene: 4. The CDR3 spells CASSTGTGHSPLHF. CDR3 bases: TGTGCCAGCAGCACGGGGACAGGGCATTCACCCCTCCACTTT. The variable domain in full, completed from reference TRBV9 and TRBJ1-6, reads DSGVTQTPKHLITATGQRVTLRCSPRSGDLSVYWYQQSLDQGLQFLIQYYNGEERAKGNILERFSAQQFPDLHSELNLSSLELGDSALYFCASSTGTGHSPLHFGNGTRLTVT.

The chain couples TRBV6-9 to TRBJ2-5; perhaps TRBD2 as D (7 bases). Matching the DNA end better, TRBJ2-7 makes the J call doubtful. CDR1 is MNHGY, CDR2 SVAAGI, per germline. This CDR3 comprises 14 residues. CDR3 bases: TGTGCCAGCGGGGGGGGCAGCCCCTCCTACGAGCAGTACTTC. This gives the protein CASGGGSPSYEQYF.

The genes are TRBV7-9 and TRBJ1-1; 7 nucleotides line up with TRBD1. This CDR3 region has 15 residues. In germline, CDR1 is SEHNR, CDR2 FQNEAQ (reference sequence). The V gene end was trimmed by 6 bases and the J gene end by 0 bases; junction bases not matched to a gene: 7. The CDR3 loop reads CASSPGQVMNTEAFF. In DNA, the CDR3 is TGTGCCAGCAGTCCAGGACAGGTCATGAACACTGAAGCTTTCTTT.

V and J are TRBV29-1 and TRBJ2-7; 8 nucleotides match TRBD2. The CDR3 is 13 amino acids. V was clipped by 5 bases and J by 6 bases; unmatched bases: 9. Germline V gene data show CDR1 as SQVTM and CDR2 as ANQGSEA. The DNA for the CDR3 is TGCAGCGTTCGGGAGGGAGGGCCGTCCGAGCAGTACTTC. Its protein product is CSVREGGPSEQYF.

The chain couples TRBV7-2 to TRBJ1-5, with D perhaps TRBD1 (6 bases). V dropped 5 bases and J dropped 1 base, with 12 bases sitting between them. The CDR3 totals 15 residues. Germline CDR1 SGHTA, CDR2 FQGNSA. The CDR3 region has the DNA TGTGCCAGCAGCCAACAGGGTATAAGCAATCAGCCCCAGCATTTT. Protein: CASSQQGISNQPQHF.

V is TRBV21-1 and J is TRBJ2-7; TRBD2 reflects the table's D call only, with no check against the DNA. TRBV21-1 is termed a pseudogene. CDR3 length equals 19 residues. The CDR3 DNA is TGTGCCAGCAGCAAACTGGGGGTACTAGCGGGGGGAAGCTCCTACGAGCAGTACTTC. Translating it yields CASSKLGVLAGGSSYEQYF.

This chain joins TRBV11-2 and TRBJ1-1; D remains unclear. Germline V gene sequence: CDR1 SGHAT, CDR2 FQNNGV. The CDR3 loop spans 15 amino acids. The germline V and J ends were trimmed by 5 bases and 5 bases, with 18 bases remaining between them. The chain's CDR3 is CASSGRALWETEAFF. The CDR3 DNA is TGTGCCAGCAGCGGCCGGGCCCTTTGGGAGACTGAAGCTTTCTTT.